These 27 T cell receptor beta chains came from one sample sequenced in a study of blood T cell repertoires in COVID-19. Using immunoSEQ multiplex PCR, the repertoire was profiled, and TCRdb retains in-frame clones only, with some absent. The sample shows around 300,000 clones, around 91% of them seen only once. The sequenced sample consisted of PBMCs or T cells enriched from blood (not recorded which). These receptors came from a woman between 18 and 29 years old who had recovered from COVID-19.

This clone was counted only a few times. The V call is TRBV4-1, the J call TRBJ1-5; 7 bases are shared with TRBD1. Losses at the gene ends were 1 base for V and 4 bases for J; bases not matched to a gene: 4. CDR1 MGHRA and CDR2 YSYEKL come from the germline V gene. The CDR3 spans 15 residues. Here the CDR3 reads CASSQGDRANQPQHF. In nucleotides, the CDR3 is TGCGCCAGCAGCCAAGGAGACAGGGCAAATCAGCCCCAGCATTTT.

The chain carries TRBV9 and TRBJ2-1; D ambiguous. The CDR3 spans 13 residues. V lost 4 bases and J lost 2, with 7 bases in between. Per the germline V gene, CDR1 is SGDLS and CDR2 is YYNGEE. As DNA, the CDR3 is TGTGCCAGCAGCAGTAGAACCTACAATGAGCAGTTCTTC. This translates into CASSSRTYNEQFF.

The rearrangement uses TRBV6-5 and TRBJ1-4; 7 bases are a match to TRBD1. After removal of 6 bases from V and 5 bases from J, the junction contained 6 bases not matched to a gene. CDR1 and CDR2 from the germline V gene are MNHEY and SVGAGI. The CDR3 runs to 14 residues. The CDR3 spells CASRTDRVNEKLFF. For the CDR3, the DNA is TGTGCCAGCAGAACCGACAGGGTCAATGAAAAACTGTTTTTT.

The rearrangement joins TRBV27 to TRBJ1-4, with a tentative D call TRBD1 (6 bases). The V and J ends lost 6 bases and 2 bases respectively, with 13 bases between them. Germline-derived CDR1 and CDR2 are MNHEY and SMNVEV (reference sequence). The CDR3 is 15 amino acids. CDR3 protein: CASSFRGKTNEKLFF. The CDR3 DNA follows: TGTGCCAGCAGCTTCAGGGGAAAGACTAATGAAAAACTGTTTTTT.

In its sample, this clone was seen once. The J gene is TRBJ2-5, the V gene TRBV20-1, with 9 bases that match TRBD2. The CDR3 totals 17 residues. Germline V gene data show CDR1 as DFQATT and CDR2 as SNEGSKA (reference sequence). V shed 3 bases and J 2 bases; nucleotides not matched to a gene: 13. CDR3 amino acids: CSASMVAGVLTQETQYF. In nucleotides, the CDR3 is TGCAGTGCTAGTATGGTAGCGGGGGTGTTGACGCAAGAGACCCAGTACTTC.

The J gene is TRBJ2-2, the V gene TRBV7-2; D perhaps matches TRBD2 (6 bases). With 4 bases removed from V and 0 bases from J, the gap between germline ends came to 12 bases. The CDR3 loop spans 16 amino acids. The V gene's germline CDR1 is SGHTA and CDR2 FQGNSA. The CDR3 bases are TGTGCCAGCAGCTCAAAATCGGGGGCGAACACCGGGGAGCTGTTTTTT. This gives the protein CASSSKSGANTGELFF.

The CDR3: CSVVAGGRGEQYF. Here the CDR3 DNA reads TGCAGCGTTGTAGCGGGGGGCCGGGGGGAGCAGTACTTC. The chain uses TRBV29-1 and TRBJ2-7, with 10 bases matching TRBD2. The CDR3 consists of 13 residues. V shed 4 bases and J 7 bases; nucleotides not matched to a gene: 7. The germline V gene encodes CDR1 SQVTM and CDR2 ANQGSEA.

The table lists this clone with a count of one. V gene TRBV28 combines with J gene TRBJ1-2; D possibly corresponds to TRBD1 (5 bases). V was clipped by 6 bases and J by 4 bases, with 9 bases between them. In germline, CDR1 is MDHEN, CDR2 SYDVKM. CDR3 length equals 12 residues. The CDR3 DNA reads as TGTGCCAGCAGGGCGGGGGTCTATGGCTACACCTTC. It specifies CASRAGVYGYTF.

For this clone: Other DNA sequences in the sample encode the same CDR3. This chain uses TRBV28 with TRBJ2-7; D uncertain. Trimming left V 6 bases short and J 0 bases short, with 9 bases between. The CDR3 is made up of 13 amino acids. Germline CDR1 is MDHEN and CDR2 is SYDVKM. CDR3 region: CASSLRSSYEQYF. The CDR3 nucleotides are TGTGCCAGCAGCCTAAGGAGCTCCTACGAGCAGTACTTC.

The CDR3 nucleotides are TGTGCCAGCAGCCAGACAGATACGCAGTATTTT. Its protein is CASSQTDTQYF. This sequence joins TRBV27 and TRBJ2-3; D call uncertain. The length of the CDR3 is 11 residues. The ends were cut back, 6 bases at V and 3 bases at J, with 4 bases in the middle. Germline V gene data show CDR1 as MNHEY and CDR2 as SMNVEV (reference sequence).

The chain uses TRBV4-2 and TRBJ1-1; D call uncertain. Germline values: CDR1 LGHNA, CDR2 YNFKEQ. CDR3 length: 15 residues. Deletions cut 7 bases from V and 1 base from J, with 16 bases between. The DNA of the CDR3 is TGTGCCAGCAAGCTCACCGGGAGCCCGAACACTGAAGCTTTCTTT. Translating it yields CASKLTGSPNTEAFF.

The chain is built from TRBV23-1 and TRBJ2-5; 8 bases match TRBD1. TRBV23-1 is given ORF status, its function remaining uncertain. V shed 4 bases, J shed 5 bases, and the junction held 12 bases outside the gene matches. The CDR3 spans 16 residues. This CDR3 is CASSPPPGQGHETQYF. CDR3 nucleotide sequence: TGCGCCAGCAGTCCTCCCCCCGGACAGGGACATGAGACCCAGTACTTC.

The chain employs TRBV3-1 (or the pseudogene TRBV3-2) and TRBJ2-5; possible D gene TRBD2, 5 bases. V gave up 1 base and J gave up 1 base, with 13 bases separating them. The length of the CDR3 is 16 residues. Germline V lookup: CDR1 LGHDT, CDR2 YNNKEL (reference sequence). The CDR3 bases are TGTGCCAGCAGCCAAGGGGCCGTGGGGAGCCAAGAGACCCAGTACTTC. Translation gives CASSQGAVGSQETQYF.

V gene TRBV13 combines with J gene TRBJ2-2, with D tentatively TRBD2 (5 bases). This CDR3 comprises 13 residues. Trimming removed 3 bases from V and 3 bases from J, with 5 bases in between. CDR1 is PRHDT and CDR2 is FYEKMQ in the germline V gene (reference sequence). The CDR3 spells CASSLEDTGELFF. CDR3 coding DNA: TGTGCCAGCAGCTTGGAGGACACCGGGGAGCTGTTTTTT.

Turning to this clone: One end of the junction fails to match germline, which may point to a read error. CDR3: CASSYSWDRALRHF. DNA of the CDR3: TGTGCCAGCAGTTACTCCTGGGACAGGGCCCTAAGGCACTTC. V usage is TRBV6-5 and J usage is TRBJ2-7; 9 nucleotides match TRBD1. The CDR3 sequence is 14 residues long. Germline loops: CDR1 MNHEY, CDR2 SVGAGI.

The CDR3 loop is CASSFAGKEKLFF. The CDR3 DNA is TGTGCCAGCAGTTTTGCAGGGAAAGAAAAACTGTTTTTT. The chain couples TRBV28 to TRBJ1-4; possible D gene TRBD1, 5 bases. The germline V gene encodes CDR1 MDHEN and CDR2 SYDVKM. With 3 bases removed from V and 8 bases from J, the gap between germline ends came to 10 bases. This CDR3 comprises 13 residues.

A note on this clone: Other nucleotide sequences in the sample specify the same CDR3. V usage is TRBV5-1 and J usage is TRBJ1-2; D is undetermined. The germline CDR1 and CDR2 sequences are SGHRS and YFSETQ. This CDR3 comprises 14 residues. Trimming shortened V by 2 bases and J by 2 bases, and 10 bases separated the two germline ends. The CDR3 loop reads CASSFSGGNYGYTF. CDR3 DNA sequence: TGCGCCAGCAGCTTTTCCGGAGGGAACTATGGCTACACCTTC.

The chain combines TRBV5-1 with TRBJ1-2, with 7 bases matching TRBD1. There are 16 residues in the CDR3. The ends lost 3 bases at V and 1 base at J; junction bases unmatched: 9. Germline CDR1 is SGHRS and CDR2 is YFSETQ. CDR3 in amino acids: CASSSIGTEFNYGYTF. The CDR3 DNA is TGCGCCAGCAGCTCCATCGGGACAGAATTTAACTATGGCTACACCTTC. The full variable domain, with the rest looked up from reference TRBV5-1 and TRBJ1-2, is KAGVTQTPRYLIKTRGQQVTLSCSPISGHRSVSWYQQTPGQGLQFLFEYFSETQRNKGNFPGRFSGRQFSNSRSEMNVSTLELGDSALYLCASSSIGTEFNYGYTFGSGTRLTVV.

This clone appeared once. This chain uses TRBV12-3 or TRBV12-4 with TRBJ1-2; maybe TRBD1 (5 bases). Trimming stripped 4 bases from V and 4 bases from J, with 10 bases between. The CDR3 extends over 13 amino acids. CDR3 sequence: CASSWLGVYGYTF. The CDR3 nucleotides read TGTGCCAGCAGTTGGTTAGGGGTCTATGGCTACACCTTC.

This rearrangement joins TRBV7-9 to TRBJ1-5; no definite D call. The germline CDR1 and CDR2 sequences are SEHNR and FQNEAQ (reference sequence). CDR3 length: 14 residues. V shed 6 bases and J shed 5 bases, with 14 bases lying between them. CDR3 protein: CASSSEGWYQPQHF. CDR3 bases: TGTGCCAGCAGTTCCGAGGGATGGTATCAGCCCCAGCATTTT. Complete variable domain (other parts from reference TRBV7-9 and TRBJ1-5): DTGVSQNPRHKITKRGQNVTFRCDPISEHNRLYWYRQTLGQGPEFLTYFQNEAQLEKSRLLSDRFSAERPKGSFSTLEIQRTEQGDSAMYLCASSSEGWYQPQHFGDGTRLSIL.

This sequence joins TRBV9 and TRBJ2-2; no reliable D call. CDR3 size: 12 residues. In germline, CDR1 is SGDLS, CDR2 YYNGEE. V lost 3 bases and J lost 8, with 8 bases in between. The chain's CDR3 is CASSGVKGELFF. In nucleotides, the CDR3 is TGTGCCAGCAGCGGAGTTAAGGGGGAGCTGTTTTTT.

The rearrangement joins TRBV4-1 to TRBJ1-2; TRBD1 agrees at 11 bases. The length of the CDR3 is 16 residues. V was clipped by 0 bases and J by 5 bases; unmatched bases: 5. Germline assignment: CDR1 MGHRA and CDR2 YSYEKL. The CDR3: CASSQDIGTGGYGYTF. The CDR3 nucleotides are TGCGCCAGCAGCCAAGACATAGGGACAGGGGGATATGGCTACACCTTC.

The chain joins TRBV5-1 to TRBJ1-1; the match to TRBD1 covers 9 bases. The V gene's germline CDR1 is SGHRS and CDR2 YFSETQ. The CDR3 length is 16 residues. V lost 4 bases, J lost 5 bases, and 12 bases stayed unmatched. The CDR3 bases are TGCGCCAGCAGCCCTACAGGGGGCGGGGGATATACTGAAGCTTTCTTT. Amino acid sequence: CASSPTGGGGYTEAFF.

The rearrangement links TRBV6-5 to TRBJ1-1; TRBD1 aligns across 7 bases. The V segment lost 4 bases and the J segment 6 bases; nucleotides outside the gene matches: 5. CDR3 size: 13 residues. Germline values: CDR1 MNHEY, CDR2 SVGAGI. The chain's CDR3 is CASSSDRDSEAFF. The CDR3 DNA reads TGTGCCAGCAGTTCTGACAGGGACTCTGAAGCTTTCTTT.

The rearrangement uses TRBV6-5 and TRBJ2-5; TRBD2 aligns across 10 bases. This CDR3 is built from 15 residues. V was clipped by 4 bases and J by 0 bases; unmatched bases: 2. Per the germline V gene, CDR1 is MNHEY and CDR2 is SVGAGI. The CDR3 here is CASSSTSGDQETQYF. The CDR3 nucleotides are TGTGCCAGCAGTTCCACTAGCGGGGACCAAGAGACCCAGTACTTC.

The rearrangement joins TRBV6-5 to TRBJ1-6; D possibly corresponds to TRBD1 (5 bases). Germline V gene lookup returns CDR1 MNHEY and CDR2 SVGAGI. Trimming shortened V by 11 bases and J by 7 bases, and 15 bases separated the two germline ends. The CDR3 has 13 amino acids. CDR3 nucleotides: TGTGCCGGGGGGAGGGCGGAGAATTCACCCCTCCACTTT. It is translated as CAGGRAENSPLHF.

J is TRBJ2-7 and V is TRBV6-5; 9 bases are shared with TRBD1. The CDR3 runs 14 residues. Germline V gives CDR1 MNHEY, CDR2 SVGAGI. J was trimmed by 5 bases and V by 0 bases; bases with no gene match: 2. The CDR3 nucleotides are TGTGCCAGCAGTTACTCGGGACAGGGACACGAGCAGTACTTC. Translation gives CASSYSGQGHEQYF.